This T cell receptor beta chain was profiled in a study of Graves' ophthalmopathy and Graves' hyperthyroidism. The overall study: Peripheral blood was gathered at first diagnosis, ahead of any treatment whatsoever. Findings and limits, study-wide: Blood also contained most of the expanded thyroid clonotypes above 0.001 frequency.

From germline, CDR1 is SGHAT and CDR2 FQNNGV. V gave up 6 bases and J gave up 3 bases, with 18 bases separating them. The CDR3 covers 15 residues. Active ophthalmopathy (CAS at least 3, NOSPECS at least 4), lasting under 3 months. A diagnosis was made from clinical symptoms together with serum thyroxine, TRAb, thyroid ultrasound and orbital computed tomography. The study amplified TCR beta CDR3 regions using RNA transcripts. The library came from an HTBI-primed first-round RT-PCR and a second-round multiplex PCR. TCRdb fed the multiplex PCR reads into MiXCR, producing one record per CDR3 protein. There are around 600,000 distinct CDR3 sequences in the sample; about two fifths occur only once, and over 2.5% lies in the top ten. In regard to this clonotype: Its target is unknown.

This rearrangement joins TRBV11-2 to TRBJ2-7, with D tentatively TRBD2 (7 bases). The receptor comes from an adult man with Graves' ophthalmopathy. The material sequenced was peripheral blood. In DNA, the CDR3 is TGTGCCAGCAGTCTAACTCAGGGAGGGGGCTACGAGCAGTACTTC. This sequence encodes CASSLTQGGGYEQYF.